This entry lists 16 T cell receptor beta chains sequenced from one sample in a study of immunodeficiency. Measured with immunoSEQ multiplex PCR; TCRdb has only the in-frame clones, and not every one. The sample holds about a thousand clones; more than 85% are singletons and the top ten take approximately 1.6%. The specimen was CD4+ T cells from blood. The receptors come from a female donor.

The table lists this clone with a count of one. The chain carries TRBV19 and TRBJ1-4; 8 positions match TRBD1. Germline CDR1 is LNHDA and CDR2 is SQIVND (reference sequence). This CDR3 spans 14 amino acids. J was trimmed by 5 bases and V by 6 bases; bases with no gene match: 5. DNA for the CDR3: TGTGCCAGTAGGGAGGACAGGGCAAATGAAAAACTGTTTTTT. Translation: CASREDRANEKLFF.

About this clone: One end of the junction varies from germline; a read error may be responsible. Other nucleotide sequences from this sample produce the same CDR3. The V call is TRBV12-3 or TRBV12-4, the J call TRBJ2-2, with D possibly being TRBD2 (5 bases). The CDR3 has 13 residues. The CDR3 sequence is CASSLLPTGELFF. The CDR3 DNA reads as TGTGCCAGCAGTTTACTCCCCACCGGGGAGTTGTTTTTT.

The chain has TRBV2 and TRBJ2-3, with a possible D match to TRBD2 (7 bases). Germline V gives CDR1 SNHLY, CDR2 FYNNEI. The V gene lost 5 bases and the J gene lost 6 bases, with 24 bases spanning the gap. The CDR3 is made up of 17 amino acids. Here the CDR3 reads CASSLRAAGALGDTQYF. The CDR3 DNA sequence: TGTGCCAGCAGTCTCCGAGCGGCGGGGGCCCTCGGGGATACGCAGTATTTT.

V and J are TRBV6-1 and TRBJ2-1; 10 bases line up with TRBD1. The germline V gene encodes CDR1 MNHNS and CDR2 SASEGT. Losses at the gene ends were 3 bases for V and 6 bases for J; bases not matched to a gene: 2. This CDR3 region has 14 residues. CDR3 loop: CASSDWTGGNEQFF. CDR3 nucleotides: TGTGCCAGCAGTGATTGGACAGGGGGCAATGAGCAGTTCTTC.

The chain couples TRBV29-1 to TRBJ2-1; D may correspond to TRBD1 or TRBD2 (5 bases each). CDR1 is SQVTM, CDR2 ANQGSEA, per germline. Trimming shortened V by 8 bases and J by 4 bases, and 12 bases separated the two germline ends. The CDR3 length is 12 residues. CDR3 sequence reads: CSSSGGYNEQFF. As DNA, the CDR3 is TGCAGCTCCTCTGGGGGTTACAATGAGCAGTTCTTC.

V and J are TRBV6-5 and TRBJ2-2; D is unclear. Germline lookup yields CDR1 MNHEY and CDR2 SVGAGI. V lost 0 bases to trimming and J lost 7 bases, with 9 bases between them. This CDR3 contains 14 residues. The CDR3 reads CASSYSVLSGELFF. As DNA, the CDR3 is TGTGCCAGCAGTTACTCCGTTCTCAGCGGGGAGCTGTTTTTT.

This chain connects TRBV2 to TRBJ1-1, with unresolved D. Trimming took 5 bases from V and 2 from J, leaving 12 bases between them. This CDR3 has 14 amino acids. Germline CDR1 SNHLY, CDR2 FYNNEI. The CDR3 here is CASSPEGFNTEAFF. The DNA of the CDR3 is TGTGCCAGCAGTCCTGAGGGATTTAACACTGAAGCTTTCTTT. Drawing the rest from reference TRBV2 and TRBJ1-1, the complete variable domain is EPEVTQTPSHQVTQMGQEVILRCVPISNHLYFYWYRQILGQKVEFLVSFYNNEISEKSEIFDDQFSVERPDGSNFTLKIRSTKLEDSAMYFCASSPEGFNTEAFFGQGTRLTVV.

The rearrangement joins TRBV5-1 to TRBJ2-1; 13 bases line up with TRBD2. The V gene end was trimmed by 4 bases and the J gene end by 4 bases; junction bases not matched to a gene: 8. This CDR3 region has 17 residues. Germline values: CDR1 SGHRS, CDR2 YFSETQ. This chain's CDR3 is CASSRGLAGVRYNEQFF. CDR3 DNA: TGCGCCAGCAGCCGCGGACTAGCGGGAGTAAGGTACAATGAGCAGTTCTTC.

The rearrangement uses TRBV30 and TRBJ2-7; 14 bases map to TRBD2. Trimming cost V 5 bases and J 4 bases; bases outside gene matches: 4. This CDR3 comprises 14 residues. The germline V gene has CDR1 GTSNPN and CDR2 SVGIG (reference sequence). The CDR3 sequence: CAWGLAGGPYEQYF. CDR3 nucleotide sequence: TGTGCCTGGGGACTAGCGGGAGGCCCTTACGAGCAGTACTTC.

The chain is built from TRBV12-2 and TRBJ2-1; the table calls TRBD2, which could not be checked here. TRBV12-2 counts as a pseudogene. The CDR3 has 14 amino acids. The CDR3, as DNA: TGTGCAAGTCGCTGGTCTATCTCCTACAATGAGCAGTTCTTC. It codes for CASRWSISYNEQFF.

The chain combines TRBV5-1 with TRBJ2-5, with D possibly being TRBD2 (7 bases). Trimming removed 1 base at V and 5 bases at J, with 12 bases between. CDR3 length equals 14 residues. CDR1 SGHRS and CDR2 YFSETQ come from the germline V gene. DNA of the CDR3: TGCGCCAGCAGCTTGAACCCGGGGGGCGAGACCCAGTACTTC. It encodes CASSLNPGGETQYF. The full variable domain, in which reference TRBV5-1 and TRBJ2-5 provide the parts outside the CDR3, is KAGVTQTPRYLIKTRGQQVTLSCSPISGHRSVSWYQQTPGQGLQFLFEYFSETQRNKGNFPGRFSGRQFSNSRSEMNVSTLELGDSALYLCASSLNPGGETQYFGPGTRLLVL.

This sequence joins TRBV3-1 (or the pseudogene TRBV3-2) and TRBJ1-1; 11 bases are a match to TRBD1. The CDR3 covers 14 residues. The ends lost 4 bases at V and 4 bases at J; junction bases unmatched: 2. Germline-derived CDR1 and CDR2 are LGHDT and YNNKEL (reference sequence). The CDR3 here is CASSPGTGGTEAFF. CDR3 bases: TGTGCCAGCAGCCCAGGGACAGGGGGCACTGAAGCTTTCTTT.

The rearrangement joins TRBV5-1 to TRBJ2-7; 7 nucleotides agree with TRBD2. The CDR3 loop spans 15 amino acids. The ends lost 0 bases at V and 0 bases at J; junction bases unmatched: 3. Germline lookup yields CDR1 SGHRS and CDR2 YFSETQ. The CDR3 DNA is TGCGCCAGCAGCTTGGTGGGCGGGAGCTCCTACGAGCAGTACTTC. It encodes CASSLVGGSSYEQYF.

This chain joins TRBV9 and TRBJ1-1; TRBD1 agrees at 7 bases. Germline CDR1 reads SGDLS; CDR2 reads YYNGEE. CDR3 length: 15 residues. Trimming took 1 base from V and 2 from J; bases not matched to a gene: 5. In nucleotides, the CDR3 is TGTGCCAGCAGCGTAACGGGACAGAGAAACACTGAAGCTTTCTTT. Translated: CASSVTGQRNTEAFF.

This rearrangement joins TRBV2 to TRBJ2-7; D is possibly TRBD1 or TRBD2 (6 bases each). This CDR3 has 13 amino acids. Germline assignment: CDR1 SNHLY and CDR2 FYNNEI. Trimming cost V 2 bases and J 6 bases, with 11 bases left between them. CDR3 sequence: CASSERGRSEQYF. The CDR3 DNA reads TGTGCCAGCAGTGAAAGGGGGAGGTCCGAGCAGTACTTC.

This chain connects TRBV3-1 (or the pseudogene TRBV3-2) to TRBJ2-7; no definite D call. The V gene's germline CDR1 is LGHDT and CDR2 YNNKEL (reference sequence). V lost 0 bases, J lost 4 bases, and 4 bases lay in between. The CDR3 sequence is 12 residues long. The CDR3: CASSQDRYEQYF. The DNA of the CDR3 is TGTGCCAGCAGCCAAGATAGATACGAGCAGTACTTC.